The rows below give T cell receptor beta chains drawn from one sample of a study of T cell repertoires in cytomegalovirus infection. For these TCRs, the target antigens are not known. TCRdb re-analysed the reads in MiXCR, keeping a single row per CDR3 protein. In the table there are around 770,000 distinct CDR3 sequences, almost 30% of which are singletons. Sequenced material: cultured CD8+ T cells from PBMCs, taken from culture after CMV antigen stimulation. The receptors derive from a human donor in good health (CMV status not recorded). Some clones in this sample may be carry-over from other donors' samples. Both conserved end residues are part of each CDR3. The D gene is left open where the match is weak. Size is stated for part of the rows, as once, few or many counts, or as a class when the clone is expanded.

v_gene: TRBV5-4; j_gene: TRBJ2-3; abundance: few; d_gene: .; CDR3aa: CASSLIPGDTDTQYF; CDR3nt: TGTGCCAGCAGTTTGATCCCGGGGGACACAGATACGCAGTATTTT
v_gene: TRBV7-2; j_gene: TRBJ1-2; abundance: many; d_gene: .; CDR3aa: CASSLVETPVYGYTF; CDR3nt: TGTGCCAGCAGCTTAGTAGAGACGCCTGTCTATGGCTACACCTTC
v_gene: TRBV12-3/TRBV12-4; j_gene: TRBJ2-1; abundance: many; d_gene: .; CDR3aa: CASSFSGSYNEQFF; CDR3nt: TGTGCCAGCAGTTTTTCCGGGTCCTACAATGAGCAGTTCTTC
v_gene: TRBV28; j_gene: TRBJ2-6; abundance: .; d_gene: TRBD2; CDR3aa: CAGRARGANVLTF; CDR3nt: TGTGCCGGGAGGGCCCGCGGGGCCAACGTCCTGACTTTC
v_gene: TRBV6-5; j_gene: TRBJ1-4; abundance: .; d_gene: .; CDR3aa: CASSIWKGNEKLFF; CDR3nt: TGTGCCAGCAGTATCTGGAAGGGTAATGAAAAACTGTTTTTT
v_gene: TRBV10-3; j_gene: TRBJ1-3; abundance: .; d_gene: .; CDR3aa: CAIKTTGPTGGNTIYF; CDR3nt: TGTGCCATCAAGACCACAGGACCGACGGGTGGAAACACCATATATTTT
v_gene: TRBV10-2; j_gene: TRBJ1-1; abundance: .; d_gene: .; CDR3aa: CASRSALQAFF; CDR3nt: TGCGCCAGCAGGTCTGCCCTCCAAGCTTTCTTT
v_gene: TRBV7-8; j_gene: TRBJ2-7; abundance: .; d_gene: TRBD2; CDR3aa: CASSTLAGGLSEQYF; CDR3nt: TGTGCCAGCAGCACACTAGCGGGGGGGTTGAGCGAGCAGTACTTC
v_gene: TRBV6-1; j_gene: TRBJ2-3; abundance: few; d_gene: .; CDR3aa: CASSGSPGLHGSTDTQYF; CDR3nt: TGTGCCAGCAGTGGAAGCCCAGGCCTCCACGGTTCCACAGATACGCAGTATTTT
v_gene: TRBV13; j_gene: TRBJ2-1; abundance: few; d_gene: .; CDR3aa: CASSPEGRVQSEQFF; CDR3nt: TGTGCCAGCAGCCCGGAGGGACGGGTTCAAAGTGAGCAGTTCTTC
v_gene: TRBV7-3; j_gene: TRBJ2-2; abundance: few; d_gene: .; CDR3aa: CASSLISGQFDGELFF; CDR3nt: TGTGCCAGCAGCTTAATTTCCGGACAGTTTGACGGGGAGCTGTTTTTT
v_gene: TRBV27; j_gene: TRBJ2-1; abundance: few; d_gene: .; CDR3aa: CASSWKSYNEQFF; CDR3nt: TGTGCCAGCAGTTGGAAGTCCTACAATGAGCAGTTCTTC
v_gene: TRBV7-8; j_gene: TRBJ2-5; abundance: many; d_gene: .; CDR3aa: CASSLGVGPGETQYF; CDR3nt: TGTGCCAGCAGCTTAGGGGTGGGGCCCGGCGAGACCCAGTACTTC
v_gene: TRBV20-1; j_gene: TRBJ1-2; abundance: .; d_gene: .; CDR3aa: CSAREYQGDRLGYTF; CDR3nt: TGCAGTGCTAGAGAGTATCAGGGTGATAGGCTTGGCTACACCTTC
v_gene: TRBV4-2; j_gene: TRBJ2-2; abundance: .; d_gene: .; CDR3aa: CASSQEPPSHLTGELFF; CDR3nt: TGTGCCAGCAGCCAAGAACCTCCGTCCCATCTGACCGGGGAGCTGTTTTTT
v_gene: TRBV14; j_gene: TRBJ2-2; abundance: .; d_gene: .; CDR3aa: CASSQDRMETGELFF; CDR3nt: TGTGCCAGCAGCCAAGATAGAATGGAAACCGGGGAGCTGTTTTTT
v_gene: TRBV7-9; j_gene: TRBJ2-5; abundance: few; d_gene: .; CDR3aa: CASSPPDWTQYF; CDR3nt: TGTGCCAGCAGCCCCCCGGACTGGACCCAGTACTTC
v_gene: TRBV6-2/TRBV6-3; j_gene: TRBJ2-1; abundance: .; d_gene: .; CDR3aa: CASSYLSDNEQFF; CDR3nt: TGTGCCAGCAGTTATCTCTCCGACAATGAGCAGTTCTTC
v_gene: TRBV7-9; j_gene: TRBJ1-2; abundance: few; d_gene: .; CDR3aa: CASETNTRNNYGYTF; CDR3nt: TGTGCCAGCGAGACAAATACTCGGAACAACTATGGCTACACCTTC
v_gene: TRBV20-1; j_gene: TRBJ1-1; abundance: .; d_gene: .; CDR3aa: CSANPGREAFF; CDR3nt: TGCAGTGCTAATCCGGGACGTGAAGCTTTCTTT
v_gene: TRBV4-1; j_gene: TRBJ1-5; abundance: many; d_gene: .; CDR3aa: CASSQEGVNQPQHF; CDR3nt: TGCGCCAGCAGCCAAGAGGGGGTTAATCAGCCCCAGCATTTT
v_gene: TRBV27; j_gene: TRBJ2-4; abundance: .; d_gene: .; CDR3aa: CASSSSGEAYRVQYF; CDR3nt: TGTGCCAGCAGTTCGTCGGGGGAGGCCTATCGGGTTCAGTACTTC
v_gene: TRBV4-1; j_gene: TRBJ2-3; abundance: .; d_gene: .; CDR3aa: CASSQVYGGSDTQYF; CDR3nt: TGCGCCAGCAGCCAAGTATACGGGGGCTCAGATACGCAGTATTTT
v_gene: TRBV7-2; j_gene: TRBJ2-3; abundance: many; d_gene: TRBD2; CDR3aa: CASRSLAGGPTDTQYF; CDR3nt: TGTGCCAGCAGGTCTCTAGCGGGGGGGCCCACAGATACGCAGTATTTT
v_gene: TRBV5-1; j_gene: TRBJ2-5; abundance: .; d_gene: TRBD1; CDR3aa: CASSLGDRGKGETQYF; CDR3nt: TGCGCCAGCAGCTTGGGGGACAGGGGAAAAGGCGAGACCCAGTACTTC
v_gene: TRBV15; j_gene: TRBJ1-1; abundance: .; d_gene: .; CDR3aa: CATSSFPGVEAFF; CDR3nt: TGTGCCACCAGCAGTTTTCCTGGGGTAGAAGCTTTCTTT
v_gene: TRBV7-2; j_gene: TRBJ1-2; abundance: .; d_gene: .; CDR3aa: CASSSHLTLNIYGYTF; CDR3nt: TGTGCCAGCAGCTCCCATTTGACATTAAATATATATGGCTACACCTTC
v_gene: TRBV28; j_gene: TRBJ1-5; abundance: few; d_gene: .; CDR3aa: CASSLPRRYNQPQHF; CDR3nt: TGTGCCAGCAGTTTACCACGCAGGTACAATCAGCCCCAGCATTTT
v_gene: TRBV28; j_gene: TRBJ2-4; abundance: .; d_gene: TRBD1; CDR3aa: CASSLLETGTKNIQYF; CDR3nt: TGTGCCAGCAGTCTCCTCGAGACAGGGACCAAAAACATTCAGTACTTC
v_gene: TRBV11-3; j_gene: TRBJ2-5; abundance: many; d_gene: .; CDR3aa: CASSQWGPEETQYF; CDR3nt: TGTGCCAGCTCCCAATGGGGGCCGGAAGAGACCCAGTACTTC
v_gene: TRBV12-3/TRBV12-4; j_gene: TRBJ1-1; abundance: .; d_gene: .; CDR3aa: CASSTIQGPRLWNTEAFF; CDR3nt: TGTGCCAGCAGTACCATACAGGGACCAAGGCTTTGGAACACTGAAGCTTTCTTT
v_gene: TRBV7-9; j_gene: TRBJ2-1; abundance: many; d_gene: .; CDR3aa: CASSFGGQPYNEQFF; CDR3nt: TGTGCCAGCAGCTTCGGGGGTCAACCCTACAATGAGCAGTTCTTC
v_gene: TRBV6-1; j_gene: TRBJ1-1; abundance: few; d_gene: .; CDR3aa: CASSQPGRTEAFF; CDR3nt: TGTGCCAGCAGTCAGCCCGGGCGCACTGAAGCTTTCTTT
v_gene: TRBV27; j_gene: TRBJ2-5; abundance: .; d_gene: .; CDR3aa: CASSSMGLRETQYF; CDR3nt: TGTGCCAGCAGTTCTATGGGACTGAGGGAGACCCAGTACTTC
v_gene: TRBV25-1; j_gene: TRBJ1-1; abundance: .; d_gene: .; CDR3aa: CASSEGRANTEAFF; CDR3nt: TGTGCCAGCAGTGAGGGACGGGCGAACACTGAAGCTTTCTTT
v_gene: TRBV2; j_gene: TRBJ2-6; abundance: many; d_gene: .; CDR3aa: CASSEGGLSGANVLTF; CDR3nt: TGTGCCAGCAGTGAAGGGGGTCTCTCTGGGGCCAACGTCCTGACTTTC
v_gene: TRBV6-1; j_gene: TRBJ2-2; abundance: many; d_gene: .; CDR3aa: CASGPGSYTGELFF; CDR3nt: TGTGCCAGCGGACCAGGGAGTTACACCGGGGAGCTGTTTTTT
v_gene: TRBV28; j_gene: TRBJ1-1; abundance: .; d_gene: .; CDR3aa: CASSSLRQVGTNTEAFF; CDR3nt: TGTGCCAGCAGTTCGCTTCGACAGGTTGGAACCAACACTGAAGCTTTCTTT
v_gene: TRBV27; j_gene: TRBJ2-1; abundance: .; d_gene: TRBD2; CDR3aa: CASSLFGLAGIIYNEQFF; CDR3nt: TGTGCCAGCAGTTTATTTGGACTAGCGGGCATAATCTACAATGAGCAGTTCTTC
v_gene: TRBV7-9; j_gene: TRBJ2-1; abundance: .; d_gene: .; CDR3aa: CASRDGSSYNEQFF; CDR3nt: TGTGCCAGCAGGGACGGTAGCTCCTACAATGAGCAGTTCTTC
v_gene: TRBV5-6; j_gene: TRBJ2-5; abundance: few; d_gene: .; CDR3aa: CASSFLQVEETQYF; CDR3nt: TGTGCCAGCAGCTTTTTACAGGTGGAAGAGACCCAGTACTTC
v_gene: TRBV7-9; j_gene: TRBJ2-7; abundance: .; d_gene: TRBD1; CDR3aa: CASSGTDRPYEQYF; CDR3nt: TGTGCCAGCAGCGGAACGGACAGGCCGTACGAGCAGTACTTC
v_gene: TRBV6-1; j_gene: TRBJ1-1; abundance: few; d_gene: .; CDR3aa: CASSNSGLGHAEAFF; CDR3nt: TGTGCCAGCAGTAATTCCGGACTCGGTCACGCTGAAGCTTTCTTT
v_gene: TRBV7-9; j_gene: TRBJ2-1; abundance: .; d_gene: TRBD2; CDR3aa: CASSPRGLAEYNEQFF; CDR3nt: TGTGCCAGCAGCCCAAGAGGACTAGCGGAGTACAATGAGCAGTTCTTC
v_gene: TRBV4-3; j_gene: TRBJ2-5; abundance: .; d_gene: TRBD2; CDR3aa: CACSQGLAGGLMQTQYF; CDR3nt: TGCGCCTGCAGCCAAGGGTTAGCGGGGGGCTTAATGCAGACCCAGTACTTC
v_gene: TRBV2; j_gene: TRBJ1-6; abundance: .; d_gene: .; CDR3aa: CASTNGQPLHF; CDR3nt: TGTGCCAGCACCAACGGACAACCCCTCCACTTT
v_gene: TRBV12-3/TRBV12-4; j_gene: TRBJ1-1; abundance: many; d_gene: .; CDR3aa: CASSWRTNTEAFF; CDR3nt: TGTGCCAGCAGTTGGAGAACAAACACTGAAGCTTTCTTT
v_gene: TRBV29-1; j_gene: TRBJ1-2; abundance: .; d_gene: .; CDR3aa: CSVISNYGYTF; CDR3nt: TGCAGCGTGATTTCGAACTATGGCTACACCTTC
v_gene: TRBV7-6; j_gene: TRBJ1-4; abundance: few; d_gene: TRBD1; CDR3aa: CASSPVVGTGHEKLFF; CDR3nt: TGTGCCAGCAGCCCGGTGGTCGGGACAGGGCATGAAAAACTGTTTTTT
v_gene: TRBV28; j_gene: TRBJ1-4; abundance: .; d_gene: .; CDR3aa: CASSSLSVRNEKLFF; CDR3nt: TGTGCCAGCAGCTCCCTCTCTGTGAGGAATGAAAAACTGTTTTTT
v_gene: TRBV27; j_gene: TRBJ1-2; abundance: .; d_gene: .; CDR3aa: CASSFLGLNNGYTF; CDR3nt: TGTGCCAGCAGTTTCCTGGGCCTAAATAATGGCTACACCTTC
v_gene: TRBV12-3/TRBV12-4; j_gene: TRBJ1-2; abundance: many; d_gene: .; CDR3aa: CASSPHFNYGYTF; CDR3nt: TGTGCCAGCAGTCCACATTTTAACTATGGCTACACCTTC